This T cell receptor beta chain was documented in a study of CD8 T cells in Susac syndrome. Findings and caveats of the study: Individuals included in the TCR sequencing and HLA analysis were acknowledged by the study to be relatively few in number.

cDNA came from about 0.5 to 1 ug RNA primed by random hexamers. TCRdb fed the immunoSEQ multiplex PCR reads into MiXCR, producing one record per CDR3 protein. The sample has around 180,000 distinct CDR3 sequences; 95% are singletons. The CDR3 runs to 14 residues. Germline V CDR1 and CDR2: SGHDT, YYEEEE. Trimming stripped 6 bases from V and 0 bases from J, with 12 bases between. Notes on this clonotype: Its antigen is not known.

CD8+ and CD4+ T cells were negatively isolated; TEMRA cells were FACS-enriched. This clonotype originated in a human donor with multiple sclerosis. Sequenced sample: CD4+ T cells from PBMCs. The chain is built from TRBV5-6 and TRBJ1-1, with D uncertain. The CDR3 nucleotides read TGTGCCAGCACCCGACGGCGGATGAACACTGAAGCTTTCTTT. Translated, it gives CASTRRRMNTEAFF. Full variable domain (rest looked up from reference TRBV5-6 and TRBJ1-1): DAGVTQSPTHLIKTRGQQVTLRCSPKSGHDTVSWYQQALGQGPQFIFQYYEEEERQRGNFPDRFSGHQFPNYSSELNVNALLLGDSALYLCASTRRRMNTEAFFGQGTRLTVV.